Shown below are 23 T cell receptor beta chains from a single sample sequenced in a study of Graves' ophthalmopathy and Graves' hyperthyroidism. Beta-chain TCR CDR3 regions were amplified from RNA transcripts. First-round RT-PCR employed HTBI primers, with a second-round multiplex PCR after it. TCRdb ran MiXCR on the multiplex PCR reads and lists one entry per CDR3 protein. The data hold almost 750,000 distinct CDR3 sequences, with roughly two fifths observed a single time. Input material: peripheral blood. All receptors come from an adult man with Graves' ophthalmopathy.

This clonotype occurred many times. The chain joins TRBV25-1 to TRBJ1-2; D unclear. This CDR3 comprises 13 residues. The germline V and J ends were trimmed by 4 bases and 5 bases, with 11 bases remaining between them. Germline V gene data show CDR1 as MGHDK and CDR2 as SYGVNS. This CDR3 reads CASSVGRFYGYTF. CDR3 nucleotides: TGTGCCAGCAGTGTAGGGCGATTTTATGGCTACACCTTC.

This clonotype turned up a few times. The CDR3 bases are TGTGCCAGCAGCTCAGGCGGGGTGTCAGAGACCCAGTACTTC. Protein: CASSSGGVSETQYF. This chain links TRBV5-8 with TRBJ2-5; tentative D call: TRBD2 (6 bases). Trimming pared 3 bases from V and 4 bases from J, leaving 13 bases between. The CDR3 is 14 amino acids. Germline-derived CDR1 and CDR2 are SGHTS and YDEGEE.

The V and J genes are TRBV7-2 and TRBJ1-1, with D unclear. The germline gives CDR1 SGHTA, CDR2 FQGNSA. V lost 7 bases to trimming and J lost 10 bases, with 22 bases between them. The CDR3 spans 14 residues. CDR3 nucleotide sequence: TGTGCCAGCACCCCCCGGTCGGAACCGGTAGGAGCTTTCTTT. As protein: CASTPRSEPVGAFF.

The V and J genes are TRBV2 and TRBJ2-5; the match to TRBD2 covers 10 bases. CDR3 size: 18 residues. The ends lost 5 bases at V and 1 base at J; junction bases unmatched: 13. In germline, CDR1 is SNHLY, CDR2 FYNNEI. CDR3 sequence: CASSNANEGLAAQETQYF. CDR3 DNA: TGTGCCAGCAGTAACGCTAATGAAGGACTAGCGGCCCAAGAGACCCAGTACTTC. Complete variable domain (other parts from reference TRBV2 and TRBJ2-5): EPEVTQTPSHQVTQMGQEVILRCVPISNHLYFYWYRQILGQKVEFLVSFYNNEISEKSEIFDDQFSVERPDGSNFTLKIRSTKLEDSAMYFCASSNANEGLAAQETQYFGPGTRLLVL.

The CDR3 DNA reads as TGTGCCAGCAGAGCCGGGACAGGGGGTAACACCGGGGAGCTGTTTTTT. Translation gives CASRAGTGGNTGELFF. The V gene is TRBV25-1, the J gene TRBJ2-2; 11 bases map to TRBD1. V lost 6 bases, J lost 2 bases, and 5 bases stayed unmatched. Germline lookup yields CDR1 MGHDK and CDR2 SYGVNS. This CDR3 has 16 amino acids.

The J gene is TRBJ2-7, the V gene TRBV7-2; D may be TRBD2 (5 bases). The germline V gene encodes CDR1 SGHTA and CDR2 FQGNSA. CDR3 length: 14 amino acids. Trimming took off 4 bases at V and 6 bases at J, with 16 bases between the two ends. CDR3 bases: TGTGCCAGCAGCTCCCACCCCCGGGATCTCGAGCAGTACTTC. This encodes CASSSHPRDLEQYF. The complete variable domain, with remaining parts taken from reference TRBV7-2 and TRBJ2-7, reads GAGVSQSPSNKVTEKGKDVELRCDPISGHTALYWYRQSLGQGLEFLIYFQGNSAPDKSGLPSDRFSAERTGGSVSTLTIQRTQQEDSAVYLCASSSHPRDLEQYFGPGTRLTVT.

Comments on this clonotype: This may come from a read error, since a much larger clone is one base off. CDR3 DNA sequence: TGTGCCAGCAGCTCGGGACAGGGAGGCTTCTATAATTCACCCCTCCACTTT. It yields the protein CASSSGQGGFYNSPLHF. V usage is TRBV2 and J usage is TRBJ1-6; 9 bases line up with TRBD1. V was clipped by 6 bases and J by 3 bases; unmatched bases: 9. The germline CDR1 and CDR2 sequences are SNHLY and FYNNEI. This CDR3 is built from 17 residues.

This clonotype has a handful of counts. The chain links TRBV15 to TRBJ1-2; D gene uncertain. The CDR3 runs 13 residues. CDR1 and CDR2 (germline): LNHNV, YYDKDF (reference sequence). V lost 2 bases to trimming and J lost 4 bases, with 8 bases between them. CDR3 loop: CATSRPTAYGYTF. The CDR3 DNA reads TGTGCCACCAGCAGACCCACAGCCTATGGCTACACCTTC. The variable domain in full, with the rest retrieved from reference TRBV15 and TRBJ1-2, is DAMVIQNPRYQVTQFGKPVTLSCSQTLNHNVMYWYQQKSSQAPKLLFHYYDKDFNNEADTPDNFQSRRPNTSFCFLDIRSPGLGDTAMYLCATSRPTAYGYTFGSGTRLTVV.

This clonotype showed up just once. The chain couples TRBV24-1 to TRBJ2-7, with D perhaps matching TRBD1 (5 bases). The J call may be mistaken, given a closer DNA end match to TRBJ2-1. The CDR3 extends over 14 amino acids. Germline loops: CDR1 KGHDR, CDR2 SFDVKD. The CDR3: CATSDFGTGSEQFF. In nucleotides, the CDR3 is TGTGCCACCAGTGATTTCGGAACAGGCTCCGAGCAGTTCTTC.

In this sample, this clonotype turned up many times. This chain joins TRBV9 and TRBJ1-2, with 10 bases aligning to TRBD1. With V trimmed by 3 bases and J by 8 bases, 7 bases remained unmatched. There are 14 residues in the CDR3. In germline, CDR1 is SGDLS, CDR2 YYNGEE. The DNA for the CDR3 is TGTGCCAGCAGCGCGACCGGGACAGGGGAAGGCTACACCTTC. Its protein product is CASSATGTGEGYTF.

A note on this clonotype: At one end, the junction sequence differs from germline, possibly due to a read error. The gene calls are TRBV10-3 and TRBJ2-7, with D unclear. The CDR3 runs 12 residues. Germline assignment: CDR1 ENHRY and CDR2 SYGVKD. The CDR3 reads CASSDGYYEQYF. The CDR3, as DNA: TGTGCCAGCAGTGACGGCTACTACGAGCAGTACTTC.

The sample holds many counts of this clonotype. This chain uses TRBV24-1 with TRBJ2-7; the match to TRBD1 covers 7 bases. V was clipped by 4 bases and J by 5 bases; unmatched bases: 10. The CDR3 is 15 residues long. CDR1 is KGHDR, CDR2 SFDVKD, per germline. CDR3 in amino acids: CATSERTGPRNEQYF. CDR3 DNA: TGTGCCACCAGTGAGCGGACAGGTCCGCGTAACGAGCAGTACTTC.

Note on this clonotype: It may be a read error: a sequence one base away is much more abundant. The rearrangement links TRBV2 to TRBJ2-7; no firm D call. Germline lookup yields CDR1 SNHLY and CDR2 FYNNEI. There are 14 residues in the CDR3. CDR3 amino acids: CASNQGRTSYGQYF. CDR3 nucleotides: TGTGCCAGCAATCAAGGGCGGACCTCCTACGGGCAGTACTTC.

This clonotype was seen a handful of times. This chain connects TRBV7-9 to TRBJ1-1; the D is unclear. Trimming cost V 4 bases and J 1 base, with 10 bases left between them. Germline V lookup: CDR1 SEHNR, CDR2 FQNEAQ (reference sequence). The CDR3 runs to 14 residues. The CDR3 spells CASSSRGQNTEAFF. The CDR3, as DNA: TGTGCCAGCAGCTCCCGGGGTCAGAACACTGAAGCTTTCTTT.

In its sample, this clonotype was seen many times. This chain joins TRBV20-1 and TRBJ1-2, with 7 positions matching TRBD1. The V and J ends lost 6 bases and 0 bases, in that order; junction bases with no gene match: 10. The CDR3 has 15 amino acids. Germline V gene sequence: CDR1 DFQATT, CDR2 SNEGSKA (reference sequence). The CDR3 nucleotides read TGCAGTGCCAACAGGGGAGTGATAACTAACTATGGCTACACCTTC. Its protein product is CSANRGVITNYGYTF.

Concerning this clonotype itself: A read error is possible here, since a much larger clone lies one base away. The chain recombines TRBV7-9 with TRBJ1-4, with TRBD1 matching over 9 bases. There are 15 residues in the CDR3. Germline V gene lookup returns CDR1 SEHNR and CDR2 FQNEAQ (reference sequence). CDR3 in amino acids: CVSSSGTGNREKLFF. CDR3 coding DNA: TGTGTCAGCAGCTCAGGGACAGGGAATCGTGAAAAACTGTTTTTT.

This chain joins TRBV2 and TRBJ2-7; TRBD1 matches at 7 bases. V shed 7 bases and J 0 bases; nucleotides not matched to a gene: 9. Germline lookup yields CDR1 SNHLY and CDR2 FYNNEI. The CDR3 has 15 amino acids. In DNA, the CDR3 is TGTGCCAGCAACTCAGGACAGGCGTACTCCTACGAGCAGTACTTC. Protein sequence: CASNSGQAYSYEQYF.

This clonotype was seen once. V gene TRBV7-2 combines with J gene TRBJ2-5; D tentatively reads TRBD1 or TRBD2 (6 bases each). This CDR3 region has 14 residues. The V and J ends lost 0 bases and 7 bases respectively, with 12 bases between them. Germline CDR1 and CDR2: SGHTA and FQGNSA. DNA for the CDR3: TGTGCCAGCAGCTTAGCGGGGGGCTCGTGGACCCAGTACTTC. As protein: CASSLAGGSWTQYF.

This clonotype appeared many times. The rearrangement uses TRBV5-8 and TRBJ2-5; 9 bases are shared with TRBD2. CDR1 and CDR2 from the germline V gene are SGHTS and YDEGEE. The CDR3 loop spans 15 amino acids. V shed 3 bases and J 4 bases; nucleotides not matched to a gene: 7. CDR3 sequence (DNA): TGTGCCAGCAGCTCGATAGCGGGAGAGGGAGAGACCCAGTACTTC. Amino acid sequence: CASSSIAGEGETQYF.

This rearrangement joins TRBV29-1 to TRBJ2-7, with unresolved D. Germline CDR1 SQVTM, CDR2 ANQGSEA. The CDR3 length is 15 residues. For the CDR3, the DNA is TGCAGTGCTAGAGATCCCCTAGTATCCCCCTACGAGCAGTACTTC. Its protein product is CSARDPLVSPYEQYF.

This clonotype occurred many times. The CDR3 region is CATNPTPDTEAFF. CDR3 bases: TGTGCCACCAATCCCACACCCGACACTGAAGCTTTCTTT. The chain joins TRBV10-3 to TRBJ1-1; no reliable D call. The germline CDR1 and CDR2 sequences are ENHRY and SYGVKD. Between the trimmed V and J ends, which lost 10 bases and 3 bases, there was a span of 15 bases. CDR3 length: 13 amino acids.

The V gene is TRBV5-1, the J gene TRBJ1-6, with D possibly TRBD1 on 5 matching bases. Trimming stripped 4 bases from V and 5 bases from J, with 10 bases between. This CDR3 is built from 14 residues. CDR1 and CDR2 (germline): SGHRS, YFSETQ. Here the CDR3 DNA reads TGCGCCAGCAGCGGGGGACGGAATAATTCACCCCTCCACTTT. The encoded protein is CASSGGRNNSPLHF.

This clonotype was counted many times. This rearrangement joins TRBV20-1 to TRBJ2-7; TRBD2 aligns across 9 bases. V shed 0 bases and J 7 bases; nucleotides not matched to a gene: 7. CDR1 DFQATT and CDR2 SNEGSKA come from the germline V gene (reference sequence). The CDR3 is 14 residues long. This CDR3 is CSAREDSGSLEQYF. CDR3 bases: TGCAGTGCTAGAGAGGATAGCGGGAGCCTAGAGCAGTACTTC.